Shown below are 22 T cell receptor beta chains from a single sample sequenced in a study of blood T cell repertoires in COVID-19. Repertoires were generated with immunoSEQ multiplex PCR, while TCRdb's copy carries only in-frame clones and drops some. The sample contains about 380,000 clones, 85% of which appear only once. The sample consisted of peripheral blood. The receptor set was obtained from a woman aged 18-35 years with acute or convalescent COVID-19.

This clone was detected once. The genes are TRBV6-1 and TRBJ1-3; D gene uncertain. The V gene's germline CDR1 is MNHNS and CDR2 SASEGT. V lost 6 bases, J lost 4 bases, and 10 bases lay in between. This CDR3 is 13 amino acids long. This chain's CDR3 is CASRPLRGNTIYF. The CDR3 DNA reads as TGTGCCAGCAGACCCCTTAGAGGAAACACCATATATTTT.

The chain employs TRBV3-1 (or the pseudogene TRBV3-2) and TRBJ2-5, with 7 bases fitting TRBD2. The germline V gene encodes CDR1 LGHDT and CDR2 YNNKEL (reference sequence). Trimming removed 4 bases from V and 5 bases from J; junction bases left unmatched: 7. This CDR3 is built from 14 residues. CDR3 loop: CASSRWEGGETQYF. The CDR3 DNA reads TGTGCCAGCAGCCGGTGGGAGGGAGGGGAGACCCAGTACTTC.

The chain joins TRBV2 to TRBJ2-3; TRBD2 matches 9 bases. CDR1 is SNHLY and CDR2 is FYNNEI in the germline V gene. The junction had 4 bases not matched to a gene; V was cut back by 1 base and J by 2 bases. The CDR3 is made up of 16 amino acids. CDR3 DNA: TGTGCCAGCAGTGAAGAGGCTAGCGGGGTCACAGATACGCAGTATTTT. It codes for CASSEEASGVTDTQYF.

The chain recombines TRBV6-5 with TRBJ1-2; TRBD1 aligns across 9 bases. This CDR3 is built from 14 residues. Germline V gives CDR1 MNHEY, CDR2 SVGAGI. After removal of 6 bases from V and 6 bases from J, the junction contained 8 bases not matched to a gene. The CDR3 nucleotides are TGTGCCAGCAGGAGACAGGGGGTAGGGGATGGCTACACCTTC. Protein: CASRRQGVGDGYTF.

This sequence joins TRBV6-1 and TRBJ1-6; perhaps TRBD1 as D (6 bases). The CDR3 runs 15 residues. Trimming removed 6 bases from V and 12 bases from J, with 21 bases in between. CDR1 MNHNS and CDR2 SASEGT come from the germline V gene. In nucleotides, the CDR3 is TGTGCCAGCAGAAGTAGACAGGAAGGTACTCTACCCCTCCACTTT. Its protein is CASRSRQEGTLPLHF.

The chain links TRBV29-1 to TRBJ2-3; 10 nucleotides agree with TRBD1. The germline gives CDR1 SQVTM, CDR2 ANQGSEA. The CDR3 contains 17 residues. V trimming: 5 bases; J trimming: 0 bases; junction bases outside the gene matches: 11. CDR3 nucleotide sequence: TGCAGCGTTAGGGGAGGACAGGGGGTCCCGAGCACAGATACGCAGTATTTT. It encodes CSVRGGQGVPSTDTQYF.

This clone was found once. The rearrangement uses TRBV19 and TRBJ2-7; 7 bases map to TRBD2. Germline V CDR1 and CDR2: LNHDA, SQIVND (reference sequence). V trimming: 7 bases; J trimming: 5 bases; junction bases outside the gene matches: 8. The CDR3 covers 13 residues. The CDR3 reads CASMGGTPNEQYF. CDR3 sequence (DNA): TGTGCCAGTATGGGGGGGACCCCCAACGAGCAGTACTTC.

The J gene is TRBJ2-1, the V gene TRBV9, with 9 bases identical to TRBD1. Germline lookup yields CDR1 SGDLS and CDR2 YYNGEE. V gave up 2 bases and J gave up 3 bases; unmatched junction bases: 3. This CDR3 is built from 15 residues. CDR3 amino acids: CASSVGQGNYNEQFF. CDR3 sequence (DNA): TGTGCCAGCAGCGTGGGACAGGGTAACTACAATGAGCAGTTCTTC. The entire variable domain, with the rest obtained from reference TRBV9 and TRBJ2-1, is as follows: DSGVTQTPKHLITATGQRVTLRCSPRSGDLSVYWYQQSLDQGLQFLIQYYNGEERAKGNILERFSAQQFPDLHSELNLSSLELGDSALYFCASSVGQGNYNEQFFGPGTRLTVL.

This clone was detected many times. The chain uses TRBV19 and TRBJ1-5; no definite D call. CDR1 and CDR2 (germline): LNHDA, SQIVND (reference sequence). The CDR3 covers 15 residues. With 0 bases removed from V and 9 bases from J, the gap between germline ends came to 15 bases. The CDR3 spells CASSIDHGPRGPQHF. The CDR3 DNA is TGTGCCAGTAGTATAGACCACGGGCCGCGGGGGCCCCAGCATTTT.

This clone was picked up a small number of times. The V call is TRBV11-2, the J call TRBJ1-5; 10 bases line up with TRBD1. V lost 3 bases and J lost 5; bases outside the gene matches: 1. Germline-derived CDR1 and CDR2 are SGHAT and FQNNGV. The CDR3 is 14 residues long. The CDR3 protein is CASSLTGGDQPQHF. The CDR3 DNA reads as TGTGCCAGCAGCTTGACAGGGGGCGATCAGCCCCAGCATTTT.

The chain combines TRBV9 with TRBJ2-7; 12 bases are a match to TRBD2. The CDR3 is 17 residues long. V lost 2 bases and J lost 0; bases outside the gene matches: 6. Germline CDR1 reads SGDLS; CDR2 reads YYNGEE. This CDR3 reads CASSVASGGAGSYEQYF. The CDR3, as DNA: TGTGCCAGCAGCGTTGCTAGCGGGGGGGCCGGCTCCTACGAGCAGTACTTC.

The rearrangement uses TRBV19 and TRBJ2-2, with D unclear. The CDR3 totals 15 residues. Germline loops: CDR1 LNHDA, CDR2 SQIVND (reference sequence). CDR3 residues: CASDPAVWNTGELFF. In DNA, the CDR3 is TGTGCATCAGATCCGGCGGTGTGGAACACCGGGGAGCTGTTTTTT. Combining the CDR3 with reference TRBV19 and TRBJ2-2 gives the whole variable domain DGGITQSPKYLFRKEGQNVTLSCEQNLNHDAMYWYRQDPGQGLRLIYYSQIVNDFQKGDIAEGYSVSREKKESFPLTVTSAQKNPTAFYLCASDPAVWNTGELFFGEGSRLTVL.

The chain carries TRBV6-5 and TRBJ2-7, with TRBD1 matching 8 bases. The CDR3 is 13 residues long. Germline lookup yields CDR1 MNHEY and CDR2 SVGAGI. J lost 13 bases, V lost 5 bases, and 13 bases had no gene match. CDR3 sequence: CASSPRGRDRSYF. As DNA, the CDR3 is TGTGCCAGCAGTCCCAGGGGGCGGGACAGGTCCTACTTC.

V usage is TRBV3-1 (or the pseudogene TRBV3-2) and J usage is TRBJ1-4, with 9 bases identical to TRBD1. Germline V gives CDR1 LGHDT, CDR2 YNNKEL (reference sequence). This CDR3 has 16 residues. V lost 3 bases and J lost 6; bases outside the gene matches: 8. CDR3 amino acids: CASSQLTGGEDEKLFF. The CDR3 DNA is TGTGCCAGCAGCCAGCTAACAGGGGGCGAAGATGAAAAACTGTTTTTT.

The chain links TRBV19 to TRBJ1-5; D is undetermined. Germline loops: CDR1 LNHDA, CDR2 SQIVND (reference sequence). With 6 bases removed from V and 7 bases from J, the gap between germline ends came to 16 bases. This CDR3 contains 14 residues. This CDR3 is CASRGSLDWQPQHF. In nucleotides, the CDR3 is TGTGCCAGTAGGGGCTCTCTGGACTGGCAGCCCCAGCATTTT.

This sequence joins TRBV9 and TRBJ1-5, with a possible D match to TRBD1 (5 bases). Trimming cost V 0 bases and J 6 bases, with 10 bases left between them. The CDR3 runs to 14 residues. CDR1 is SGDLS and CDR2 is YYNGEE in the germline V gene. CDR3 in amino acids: CASSVEGIGQPQHF. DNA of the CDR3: TGTGCCAGCAGCGTAGAGGGGATCGGTCAGCCCCAGCATTTT.

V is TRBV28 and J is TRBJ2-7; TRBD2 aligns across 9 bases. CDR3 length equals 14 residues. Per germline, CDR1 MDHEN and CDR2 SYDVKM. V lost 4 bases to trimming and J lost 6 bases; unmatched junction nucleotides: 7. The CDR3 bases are TGTGCCAGCAGTTCCGGGACTAGCATGCCCGAGCAGTACTTC. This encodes CASSSGTSMPEQYF.

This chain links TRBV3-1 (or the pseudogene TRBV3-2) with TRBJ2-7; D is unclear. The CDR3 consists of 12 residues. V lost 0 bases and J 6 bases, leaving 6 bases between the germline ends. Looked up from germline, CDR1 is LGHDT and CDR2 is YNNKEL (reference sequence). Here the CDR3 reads CASSQDQAEQYF. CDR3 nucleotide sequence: TGTGCCAGCAGCCAAGATCAGGCCGAGCAGTACTTC.

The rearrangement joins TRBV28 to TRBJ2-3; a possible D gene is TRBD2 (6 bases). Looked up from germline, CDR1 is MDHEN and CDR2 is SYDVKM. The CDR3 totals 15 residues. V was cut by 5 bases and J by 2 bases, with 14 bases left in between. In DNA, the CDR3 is TGTGCCAGCAGTACCACCGGGACTCTCACAGATACGCAGTATTTT. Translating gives CASSTTGTLTDTQYF.

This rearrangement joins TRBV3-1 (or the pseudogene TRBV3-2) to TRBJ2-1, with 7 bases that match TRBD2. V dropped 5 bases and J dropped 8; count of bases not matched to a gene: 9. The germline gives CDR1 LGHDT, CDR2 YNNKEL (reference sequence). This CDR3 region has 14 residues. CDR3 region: CASSIRTGGDEQFF. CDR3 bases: TGTGCCAGCAGCATCAGAACGGGGGGAGATGAGCAGTTCTTC.

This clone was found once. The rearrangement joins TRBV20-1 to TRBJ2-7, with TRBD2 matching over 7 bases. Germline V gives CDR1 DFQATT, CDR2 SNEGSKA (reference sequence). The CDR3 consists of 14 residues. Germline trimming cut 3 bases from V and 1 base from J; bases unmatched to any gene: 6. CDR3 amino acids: CSASRPSGSYEQYF. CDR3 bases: TGCAGTGCTAGTCGGCCTAGCGGTTCCTACGAGCAGTACTTC.

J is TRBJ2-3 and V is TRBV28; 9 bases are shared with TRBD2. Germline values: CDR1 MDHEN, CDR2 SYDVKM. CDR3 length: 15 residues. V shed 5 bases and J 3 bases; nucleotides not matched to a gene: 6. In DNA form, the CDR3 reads TGTGCCAGCAGTCCGCCCAGCGGGAGGACAGATACGCAGTATTTT. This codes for CASSPPSGRTDTQYF.